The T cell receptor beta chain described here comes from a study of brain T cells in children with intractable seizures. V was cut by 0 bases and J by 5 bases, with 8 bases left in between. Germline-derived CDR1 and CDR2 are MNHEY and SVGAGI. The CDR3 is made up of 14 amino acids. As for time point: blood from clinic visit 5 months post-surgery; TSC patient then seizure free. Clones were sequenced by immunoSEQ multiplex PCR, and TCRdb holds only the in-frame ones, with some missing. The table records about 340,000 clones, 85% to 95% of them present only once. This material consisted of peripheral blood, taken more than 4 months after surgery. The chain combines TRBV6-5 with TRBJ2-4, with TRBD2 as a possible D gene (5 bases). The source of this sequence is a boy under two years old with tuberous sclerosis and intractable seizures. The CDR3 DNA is TGTGCCAGCAGTTACTCCTTCGGGGAAAACATTCAGTACTTC. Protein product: CASSYSFGENIQYF.